This TCR beta chain was found in a study of blood T cell repertoires in COVID-19. The wider study: Acute-phase and convalescent COVID-19 samples originated in the United States, Italy and Spain.

The junction had 12 bases not matched to a gene; V was cut back by 0 bases and J by 6 bases. Germline values: CDR1 SGHTS, CDR2 YDEGEE. The length of the CDR3 is 18 residues. The authors' processing: It was from reference gene primer amplification that nucleated cell counts were estimated. Only in-frame clones appear in the TCRdb table, and some are missing; sequencing was by immunoSEQ multiplex PCR. V and J calls plus clone size are reproduced from that table; the DNA served to infer D and trimming. Altogether around 280,000 clones are present, around nine tenths being singletons, with the ten largest covering about 11%. The Seattle patients joined while their infection was active and were tracked longitudinally afterward.

The V and J genes are TRBV5-8 and TRBJ2-1; 10 bases map to TRBD2. Specimen: peripheral blood. This receptor was identified in a woman aged 25 to 39 with COVID-19, enrolled during active disease. The CDR3 loop reads CASSLGYLAGEVGNEQFF. The CDR3 coding sequence is TGTGCCAGCAGCTTGGGGTACCTAGCGGGAGAGGTTGGCAATGAGCAGTTCTTC.